These T cell receptor beta chains were read from a single sample in a study of post-analysis software for immune sequencing data. MiXCR was run by TCRdb on the PCR reads, yielding one entry per CDR3 protein. The sample contains 380,000 or so distinct CDR3 sequences, less than 40% of which appear only once. The source material was blood. The receptor source for this set is a girl aged 10 to 17 with multiple sclerosis. Each CDR3 is given with its conserved first and last residue. A D gene is named only where the DNA matches it firmly. Rows give clone size only sometimes, using once, few, many, or a class for an expanded clone.

>TRBJ1-2|NA|NA|TRBV6-1
TGTGCCAGCAGTGAAGTTGGAGGGGCCTATGGCTACACCTTC
CASSEVGGAYGYTF
>TRBJ2-3|NA|few|TRBV12-3/TRBV12-4
TGTGCCAGCAGCTCTAGGGCTAGCGGCACAGATACGCAGTATTTT
CASSSRASGTDTQYF
>TRBJ2-7|NA|NA|TRBV6-5
TGTGCCAGCAGTTCACCGGGGGTGAAGAACTACGAGCAGTACTTC
CASSSPGVKNYEQYF
>TRBJ2-7|NA|few|TRBV20-1
TGCAGTGCTGAGGGGCCCTCCTACGAGCAGTACTTC
CSAEGPSYEQYF
>TRBJ1-1|TRBD1|NA|TRBV7-2
TGTGCCAGCAGCCTCAACCGCGACAGGGTTGGAACTGAAGCTTTCTTT
CASSLNRDRVGTEAFF
>TRBJ1-2|NA|few|TRBV4-1
TGCGCCAGCAGCCAAGATCGTTGGGCAGGGGTTGCCCCCTCGCGGGGCTACACCTTC
CASSQDRWAGVAPSRGYTF
>TRBJ1-2|NA|once|TRBV5-1
TGCGCCAGCAACTCCGGGGCCTCACCATTCTATGGCTACACCTTC
CASNSGASPFYGYTF
>TRBJ2-7|TRBD1|many|TRBV6-6
TGTGCCAGCAGTTACTCCCGGACAGGGGGGTACGAGCAGTACTTC
CASSYSRTGGYEQYF
>TRBJ2-7|TRBD1|few|TRBV5-6
TGTGCCAGCAGCCGCCCGGGGGACAGGGGTTACGAGCAGTACTTC
CASSRPGDRGYEQYF
>TRBJ2-4|NA|few|TRBV27
TGTGCCAGCAGTCGGACGGGGCGGAACATTCAGTACTTC
CASSRTGRNIQYF
>TRBJ1-1|NA|NA|TRBV3-1
TGTGCCAGCAGCCGGCCCCGTGGGGGGAACACTGAAGCTTTCTTT
CASSRPRGGNTEAFF